This record looks at one T cell receptor beta chain sequence and its context. This sample is part of a study of shared clonotypes between healthy human individuals. TCRdb's table, derived via immunoSEQ multiplex PCR, lists solely in-frame clones and lacks some. The sample carries some 900,000 clones, around 80% recorded once. The CDR3 consists of 13 residues. Germline V CDR1 and CDR2: KGHSH, LQKENI. Trimming left V 0 bases short and J 7 bases short, with 10 bases between. Splitting of CD4+ cells produced CD45RA+ naive and CD45RA-negative memory subsets. The genes are TRBV18 and TRBJ2-7; the D gene is possibly TRBD1 (6 bases). The receptor comes from a man aged 18 to 30 in good health. Sequencing was carried out using memory CD4+ T cells sorted from blood. Described subset: CD45RA-negative fraction. The CDR3 nucleotides read TGTGCCAGCTCACCACCCCAGGGGATGGAGCAGTACTTC. As protein: CASSPPQGMEQYF.